These 13 T cell receptor beta chains were sequenced from one sample in a study of blood T cell repertoires in COVID-19. Method: immunoSEQ multiplex PCR; TCRdb's copy keeps in-frame clones and lacks some. The sample consists of about 200,000 clones, around four fifths of them appearing once. Sequenced: peripheral blood. Receptors originate from a man in his sixties with COVID-19, enrolled during active disease.

V usage is TRBV24-1 and J usage is TRBJ2-2; TRBD1 might be the D (6 bases). Germline CDR1 is KGHDR and CDR2 is SFDVKD. The V end was cut by 5 bases, the J end by 1 base, with 13 bases between. The CDR3 loop spans 16 amino acids. CDR3 coding DNA: TGTGCCACCAGTGCAGGGGCCGCTTTGAACACCGGGGAGCTGTTTTTT. Its protein is CATSAGAALNTGELFF.

This clone has a single count. This chain uses TRBV4-1 with TRBJ1-1, with a possible D match to TRBD1 (5 bases). Germline CDR1 is MGHRA and CDR2 is YSYEKL. The V gene lost 4 bases and the J gene lost 1 base, with 16 bases spanning the gap. The CDR3 loop spans 16 amino acids. The CDR3, as DNA: TGCGCCAGCAGCCTCTCAGGGTTAGTTGCGAACACTGAAGCTTTCTTT. Amino acids: CASSLSGLVANTEAFF.

This clone was seen only once. The rearrangement joins TRBV7-8 to TRBJ1-1, with D uncertain. Trimming pared 3 bases from V and 2 bases from J, leaving 10 bases between. This CDR3 is built from 14 residues. Germline CDR1 SGHVS, CDR2 FQNEAQ. The CDR3 DNA sequence: TGTGCCAGCAGCTTCCCCACTTCTAACACTGAAGCTTTCTTT. Translating gives CASSFPTSNTEAFF.

This clone occurred a few times. The gene calls are TRBV7-9 and TRBJ1-2, with a weak D call TRBD1 (5 bases). Trimming shortened V by 2 bases and J by 5 bases, and 15 bases separated the two germline ends. Germline CDR1 reads SEHNR; CDR2 reads FQNEAQ (reference sequence). There are 15 residues in the CDR3. Here the CDR3 reads CASSLPPRQIYGYTF. Here the CDR3 DNA reads TGTGCCAGCAGCTTACCCCCGCGACAGATATATGGCTACACCTTC.

This sequence joins TRBV2 and TRBJ1-6; 7 positions match TRBD1. Trimming at V came to 6 bases and at J to 2 bases, leaving 7 bases not matched to a gene. The CDR3 runs 16 residues. Per the germline V gene, CDR1 is SNHLY and CDR2 is FYNNEI. This CDR3 is CASRTGMATYNSPLHF. DNA for the CDR3: TGTGCCAGCAGGACAGGGATGGCCACCTATAATTCACCCCTCCACTTT.

The chain carries TRBV10-2 and TRBJ1-5; 8 nucleotides line up with TRBD1. Germline V gene lookup returns CDR1 WSHSY and CDR2 SAAADI. The CDR3 covers 15 residues. The V segment lost 6 bases and the J segment 0 bases; nucleotides outside the gene matches: 4. The CDR3 loop is CASRATGASNQPQHF. In DNA, the CDR3 is TGCGCCAGCAGAGCGACAGGGGCTAGCAATCAGCCCCAGCATTTT.

The chain couples TRBV5-1 to TRBJ1-3; 9 nucleotides agree with TRBD1. V trimming: 0 bases; J trimming: 7 bases; junction bases outside the gene matches: 14. Germline CDR1 is SGHRS and CDR2 is YFSETQ. This CDR3 region has 18 residues. CDR3: CASSLAERRTGVMNTIYF. DNA of the CDR3: TGCGCCAGCAGCTTGGCCGAAAGGAGGACAGGGGTCATGAACACCATATATTTT.

The CDR3 loop is CASSPTTGNGSPLHF. The CDR3 coding sequence is TGTGCCAGCTCACCAACCACAGGGAATGGATCACCCCTCCACTTT. The rearrangement joins TRBV18 to TRBJ1-6; D may be TRBD1 (6 bases). Germline CDR1 reads KGHSH; CDR2 reads LQKENI. This CDR3 is built from 15 residues. V lost 2 bases, J lost 10 bases, and 15 bases lay in between.

This chain uses TRBV27 with TRBJ1-6; the match to TRBD1 covers 7 bases. Germline V gene sequence: CDR1 MNHEY, CDR2 SMNVEV (reference sequence). The CDR3 runs 17 residues. Trimming cost V 4 bases and J 7 bases; bases outside gene matches: 13. The CDR3 spells CASSSTINRGPNSPLHF. In nucleotides, the CDR3 is TGTGCCAGCAGTTCGACCATCAACAGGGGACCCAATTCACCCCTCCACTTT.

J is TRBJ2-1 and V is TRBV29-1; TRBD2 aligns across 8 bases. V dropped 4 bases and J dropped 6; count of bases not matched to a gene: 5. CDR1 and CDR2 (germline): SQVTM, ANQGSEA. The CDR3 extends over 13 amino acids. CDR3 sequence (DNA): TGCAGCGTTGGAATCGGGGGGGTCAATGAGCAGTTCTTC. Protein sequence: CSVGIGGVNEQFF.

The chain is built from TRBV2 and TRBJ1-2; D is possibly TRBD1 (6 bases). The CDR3 runs 13 residues. V was clipped by 3 bases and J by 8 bases, with 13 bases between them. Germline CDR1 SNHLY, CDR2 FYNNEI. The DNA of the CDR3 is TGTGCCAGCAGTGACCCGGACAGTCGCGGCTACACCTTC. Amino acids: CASSDPDSRGYTF. Full variable domain (remainder filled in from reference TRBV2 and TRBJ1-2): EPEVTQTPSHQVTQMGQEVILRCVPISNHLYFYWYRQILGQKVEFLVSFYNNEISEKSEIFDDQFSVERPDGSNFTLKIRSTKLEDSAMYFCASSDPDSRGYTFGSGTRLTVV.

The J gene is TRBJ1-3, the V gene TRBV30; D might be TRBD1 (5 bases). V was clipped by 5 bases and J by 4 bases, with 12 bases between them. Germline V gene sequence: CDR1 GTSNPN, CDR2 SVGIG (reference sequence). The CDR3 consists of 13 residues. CDR3 bases: TGTGCCTGGGCGGGGGAGCTCGGAAACACCATATATTTT. This codes for CAWAGELGNTIYF.

The chain joins TRBV9 to TRBJ1-2, with 7 bases matching TRBD1. The CDR3 length is 14 residues. Germline V lookup: CDR1 SGDLS, CDR2 YYNGEE. V lost 0 bases and J lost 5; bases outside the gene matches: 4. The CDR3 bases are TGTGCCAGCAGCGTAGACCAGGGGGAATATGGCTACACCTTC. Protein sequence: CASSVDQGEYGYTF.